This is a list of T cell receptor beta chains from one sample in a study of blood T cells in healthy people across ages. TCRdb re-analysed the 5' RACE reads in MiXCR, keeping a single row per CDR3 protein. The sample shows around 690,000 distinct CDR3 sequences, around three fifths of them seen only once. Material: blood. The receptors shown here come from a man in his sixties in good health. The CDR3 runs from the conserved cysteine through the conserved F or W. Fields, in order: V gene, clone size, D gene, J gene, CDR3 protein, CDR3 DNA. The D gene is left open where the match is weak. Rows give clone size only sometimes, using once, few, many, or a class for an expanded clone.

>TRBV30|once|TRBD2|TRBJ2-7
CAGHSGALYEQYF
TGTGCCGGTCATAGCGGGGCACTCTACGAGCAGTACTTC
>TRBV6-5|few|-|TRBJ2-5
CASSYSIGWGRETQYF
TGTGCCAGCAGTTACTCGATTGGGTGGGGGCGGGAGACCCAGTACTTC
>TRBV20-1|few|TRBD1|TRBJ2-3
CSARATGQDTQYF
TGCAGTGCTAGAGCGACAGGGCAAGATACGCAGTATTTT
>TRBV10-3|many|-|TRBJ1-4
CAISESAGYNEKLFF
TGTGCCATCAGTGAGTCGGCGGGGTATAATGAAAAACTGTTTTTT
>TRBV7-2|-|-|TRBJ2-1
CASSSGHLIYNEQFF
TGTGCCAGCAGCTCGGGACACCTAATATACAATGAGCAGTTCTTC
>TRBV7-2|-|TRBD2|TRBJ2-1
CASRKGLAGDNEQFF
TGTGCCAGCAGGAAGGGACTAGCGGGGGACAATGAGCAGTTCTTC
>TRBV5-1|-|TRBD2|TRBJ2-2
CASSLSPSGNTGELFF
TGCGCCAGCAGCTTGAGTCCTAGCGGAAACACCGGGGAGCTGTTTTTT
>TRBV12-3/TRBV12-4|-|-|TRBJ2-1
CASTPQPSSYNEQFF
TGTGCCAGTACGCCCCAGCCGAGCTCCTACAATGAGCAGTTCTTC
>TRBV29-1|-|-|TRBJ2-1
CSAAQGYNEQFF
TGCAGCGCCGCCCAGGGGTACAATGAGCAGTTCTTC
>TRBV20-1|-|TRBD1|TRBJ2-5
CSAFPPQGAQETQYF
TGCAGTGCTTTTCCCCCCCAGGGGGCACAAGAGACCCAGTACTTC
>TRBV12-3/TRBV12-4|-|TRBD2|TRBJ2-3
CASALNGGGADTQYF
TGTGCCAGCGCCCTCAACGGGGGGGGCGCAGATACGCAGTATTTT
>TRBV4-2|many|-|TRBJ2-6
CASSQDRSSGANVLTF
TGTGCCAGCAGCCAAGATAGGAGCTCTGGGGCCAACGTCCTGACTTTC
>TRBV6-2/TRBV6-3|once|-|TRBJ2-7
CASTQSYERYF
TGTGCCAGCACTCAATCCTACGAGCGGTACTTC
>TRBV10-3|-|-|TRBJ2-7
CAISQAFDEQYF
TGTGCCATCAGTCAGGCCTTTGACGAGCAGTACTTC
>TRBV6-5|-|TRBD1|TRBJ2-5
CATRGQLQETQYF
TGTGCCACCAGGGGACAGTTACAAGAGACCCAGTACTTC
>TRBV7-2|-|TRBD2|TRBJ2-3
CASSLWPSGPTDTQYF
TGTGCCAGCAGCCTTTGGCCTAGCGGGCCCACAGATACGCAGTATTTT
>TRBV29-1|-|-|TRBJ1-2
CSVARGSNYGYTF
TGCAGCGTTGCCAGGGGCTCAAACTATGGCTACACCTTC
>TRBV5-1|once|TRBD1|TRBJ2-5
CASSFAQGASYNEQYF
TGCGCCAGCAGCTTCGCTCAGGGGGCCTCCTACAATGAGCAGTACTTC
>TRBV5-1|-|TRBD1|TRBJ2-1
CASSLDTGQAYNEQFF
TGCGCCAGCAGCCTGGACACGGGACAGGCCTACAATGAGCAGTTCTTC
>TRBV4-1|-|TRBD2|TRBJ2-5
CASSPSGLAAEKTQYF
TGCGCCAGCAGCCCCTCGGGACTAGCGGCGGAAAAGACCCAGTACTTC
>TRBV12-3/TRBV12-4|-|-|TRBJ1-2
CASSRQPSYGYTF
TGTGCCAGCAGCCGACAACCTTCCTATGGCTACACCTTC
>TRBV3-1|-|-|TRBJ2-5
CASSQDGGRLETQYF
TGTGCCAGCAGCCAAGACGGGGGGCGCTTGGAGACCCAGTACTTC